The TCR beta chain described here comes from a study of T cell responses to AZD1222 COVID-19 vaccine. Sequencing used immunoSEQ multiplex PCR; TCRdb keeps in-frame clones, though not all of them. In the table there are 45,000 to 65,000 clones, 60% to 80% of which are singletons. Second doses at about 4 or about 12 weeks were pooled. The sample consisted of peripheral blood, taken 28 days after the second AZD1222 dose. This TCR came from an adult who received the AZD1222 COVID-19 vaccine.

CDR3 DNA: TGTGCCAGCAGCCACCGCGGACATGAGAACACTGAAGCTTTCTTT. This gives the protein CASSHRGHENTEAFF. The chain links TRBV14 to TRBJ1-1; weak D call: TRBD1 (5 bases). V lost 3 bases and J lost 1, with 12 bases in between. Germline-derived CDR1 and CDR2 are SGHDN and FVKESK. This CDR3 is 15 amino acids long. The whole variable domain, remainder taken from reference TRBV14 and TRBJ1-1, is EAGVTQFPSHSVIEKGQTVTLRCDPISGHDNLYWYRRVMGKEIKFLLHFVKESKQDESGMPNNRFLAERTGGTYSTLKVQPAELEDSGVYFCASSHRGHENTEAFFGQGTRLTVV.